This T cell receptor beta chain was captured by sequencing in a study of Tregs in tolerant kidney transplant recipients. Unstimulated regulatory T cells (CD4+CD25+CD127-), CD4+CD25- non-regulatory cells, CD4 and CD8 cells were FACS-sorted from thawed PBMCs. Produced via immunoSEQ multiplex PCR; TCRdb's table is partial and in-frame only. The sample has 80,000 to 90,000 clones, around 90% seen once. V lost 4 bases, J lost 4 bases, and 3 bases lay in between. CDR1 and CDR2 from the germline V gene are MGHDK and SYGVNS. CDR3 length equals 11 residues. Regarding this clone: No antigen is known for it.

Points from the study as a whole: Expanding Tregs on activated donor B cells appeared to best identify donor-specific TCRbeta clones. The small number of patients limits these findings pending further validation. Biological reproducibility was not directly addressed, but technical replication error appeared minimal.

Sequenced material: CD8+ T cells from blood. The source is a human donor in good health. The genes are TRBV25-1 and TRBJ2-3; D is uncertain. The chain's CDR3 is CASSVSDTQYF. CDR3 nucleotides: TGTGCCAGCAGTGTTTCAGATACGCAGTATTTT.